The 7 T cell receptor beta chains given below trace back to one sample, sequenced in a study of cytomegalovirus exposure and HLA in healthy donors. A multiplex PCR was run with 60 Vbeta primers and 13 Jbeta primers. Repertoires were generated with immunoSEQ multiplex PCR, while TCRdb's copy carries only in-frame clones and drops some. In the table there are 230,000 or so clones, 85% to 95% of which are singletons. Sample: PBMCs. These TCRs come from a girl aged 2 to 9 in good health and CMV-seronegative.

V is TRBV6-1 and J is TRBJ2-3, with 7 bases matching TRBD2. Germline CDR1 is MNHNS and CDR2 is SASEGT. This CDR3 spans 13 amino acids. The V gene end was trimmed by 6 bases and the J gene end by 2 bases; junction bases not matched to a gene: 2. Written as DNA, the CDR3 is TGTGCCAGCAGAGGGACTAACACAGATACGCAGTATTTT. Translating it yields CASRGTNTDTQYF.

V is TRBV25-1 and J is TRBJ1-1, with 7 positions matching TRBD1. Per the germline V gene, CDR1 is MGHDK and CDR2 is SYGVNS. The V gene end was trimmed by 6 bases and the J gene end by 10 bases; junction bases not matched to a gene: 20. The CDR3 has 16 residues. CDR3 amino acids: CASSGQAILGPRGAFF. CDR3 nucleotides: TGTGCCAGCAGCGGACAGGCGATACTTGGTCCGAGAGGAGCTTTCTTT.

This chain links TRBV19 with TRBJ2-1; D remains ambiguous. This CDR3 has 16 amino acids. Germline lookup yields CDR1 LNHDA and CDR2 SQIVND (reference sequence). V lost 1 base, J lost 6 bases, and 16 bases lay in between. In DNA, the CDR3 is TGTGCCAGTAGTATAGCTCACACAGACATCTTCAATGAGCAGTTCTTC. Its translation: CASSIAHTDIFNEQFF.

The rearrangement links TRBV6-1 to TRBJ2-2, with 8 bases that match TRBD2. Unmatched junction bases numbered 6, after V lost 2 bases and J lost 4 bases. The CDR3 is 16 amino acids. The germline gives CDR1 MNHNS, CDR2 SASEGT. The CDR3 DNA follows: TGTGCCAGCAGTGAAAGGAGGCTAGCGGGCACCGGGGAGCTGTTTTTT. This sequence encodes CASSERRLAGTGELFF.

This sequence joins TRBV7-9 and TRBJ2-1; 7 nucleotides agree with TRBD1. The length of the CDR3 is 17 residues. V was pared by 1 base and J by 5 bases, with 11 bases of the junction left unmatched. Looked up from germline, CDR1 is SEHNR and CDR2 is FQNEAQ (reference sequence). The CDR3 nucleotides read TGTGCCAGCAGCTTAGGTGTGTTGGGACAGAGACACAATGAGCAGTTCTTC. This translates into CASSLGVLGQRHNEQFF.

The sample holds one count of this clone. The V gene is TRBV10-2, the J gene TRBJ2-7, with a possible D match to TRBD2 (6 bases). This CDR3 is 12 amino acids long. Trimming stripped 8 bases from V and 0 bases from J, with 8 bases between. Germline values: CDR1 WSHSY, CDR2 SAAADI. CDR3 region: CASAGSSYEQYF. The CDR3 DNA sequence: TGCGCCAGCGCGGGGTCCTCCTACGAGCAGTACTTC.

CDR3 bases: TGTGCCAGCTCACCCGACAGGGACTATGGCTACACCTTC. It codes for CASSPDRDYGYTF. This rearrangement joins TRBV18 to TRBJ1-2; 7 bases line up with TRBD1. CDR1 and CDR2 from the germline V gene are KGHSH and LQKENI. The CDR3 runs to 13 residues. V shed 3 bases and J 3 bases; nucleotides not matched to a gene: 1.